These T cell receptor beta chains were read from a single sample in a study of T cell changes during pregnancy in multiple sclerosis. TCRdb keeps only in-frame clones here, not all; method: immunoSEQ multiplex PCR. Here the sample spans tens of thousands of clones, over 75% being singletons. Sequenced material: CD8+ T cells from peripheral blood mononuclear cells, taken after pregnancy. Receptors originate from a female donor with multiple sclerosis, enrolled in a pregnancy study. Each CDR3 is given with its conserved first and last residue. Fields, in order: J gene, V gene, CDR3 protein.

J: TRBJ2-7
V: TRBV6-1
CDR3: CASSDHIYEQYF

J: TRBJ2-2
V: TRBV2
CDR3: CASLAGTGELFF

J: TRBJ2-2
V: TRBV6-1
CDR3: CASSDWDRANTGELFF

J: TRBJ2-1
V: TRBV5-1
CDR3: CASSWTGLLEQFF

J: TRBJ2-5
V: TRBV4-3
CDR3: CASSQTTSGGEETQYF

J: TRBJ1-1
V: TRBV29-1
CDR3: CSVIPGGPEAFF

J: TRBJ1-1
V: TRBV5-1
CDR3: CASSFPGTGGSNTEAFF

J: TRBJ2-7
V: TRBV2
CDR3: CASSEGGAYEQYF

J: TRBJ1-6
V: TRBV6-1
CDR3: CASSLRQQNSPLHF

J: TRBJ1-1
V: TRBV6-5
CDR3: CASSYSQGWGTEAFF

J: TRBJ2-2
V: TRBV7-6
CDR3: CASSLFTSGNTGELFF

J: TRBJ1-1
V: TRBV19
CDR3: CASKRGLSSATEAFF

J: TRBJ1-2
V: TRBV28
CDR3: CASSLNTGTAYYGYTF

J: TRBJ1-2
V: TRBV9
CDR3: CASSVAGAAFNYGYTF